The text below deals with one T cell receptor (beta chain). The sample is drawn from a study of shared clonotypes between healthy human individuals. The deep-level immunoSEQ assay was used. This table comes from immunoSEQ multiplex PCR, and its TCRdb copy is limited to in-frame clones, with some not included. The sample includes about 1.1 million clones, approximately 80% of them seen just once. CD4+ cells were split into CD45RA+ naive and CD45RA-negative memory subsets. Germline V gene data show CDR1 as SNHLY and CDR2 as FYNNEI. This CDR3 contains 15 residues. After removal of 6 bases from V and 0 bases from J, the junction contained 4 bases not matched to a gene.

The sequencing sample was made of memory CD4+ T cells from PBMCs. Subset denoted: CD45RA-negative fraction. The V and J genes are TRBV2 and TRBJ2-1; TRBD2 matches at 8 bases. This TCR was recovered from a young man in good health. Some clones in this sample may be carry-over from other donors' samples. The CDR3 sequence: CASRRSGSSYNEQFF. CDR3 nucleotide sequence: TGTGCCAGCAGGAGAAGCGGGAGCTCCTACAATGAGCAGTTCTTC.